This TCR beta chain stems from a study of T cell responses to AZD1222 COVID-19 vaccine (dated by TCRdb to the early 2020s). With respect to the entire study: TCR sequencing was performed for some 250 trial participants, of whom about 210 were given two doses of AZD1222 and 26 were given two doses of MenACWY control vaccine. Enrollment into the trials was organized by age into subgroups of 18-55, 56-69 and 70-plus years, and those subgroups contained roughly 140, 27 and 60 TCR-sequenced participants, respectively.

Concerning this clone: What antigen it recognizes has not been identified. No quality values exist for individual bases; no much larger clone is one base distant.

According to the study, the label for this sample's time point signals: baseline before first vaccination. This specimen's treatment or condition label, per the study, means: meningococcal conjugate vaccine given as trial control. Vaccinee samples were obtained from the UK trials COV001 and COV002, which included a single-blind randomized controlled phase 2/3 trial of AZD1222 (ChAdOx1 nCoV-19) in healthy adults. Trial participant PBMC samples were collected at day 0 and day 28 after the second dose for TCRbeta chain sequencing. Findings and caveats that apply to the study as a whole: After two AZD1222 doses, spike-specific TCR breadth and depth were significantly higher than at day 0 and than in MenACWY recipients. Participants were mostly white British, with more females than males. The authors suggested clonal diversity may have been underestimated. Because no samples from the day 14 peak response were available, repertoires could be characterized only after the peak T cell response. Only 5 to 7 AZD1222 recipients were SARS-CoV-2 seropositive at baseline, limiting conclusions about previously exposed vaccinees. Reportedly, almost half of the unique spike-specific TCRs recognized epitopes lying outside the regions that are mutated in the B.1.351 and B.1.1.7 variants. In the small 56-69-year group, the increase in depth fell short of significance, most likely because of low power. Vaccine-associated CD4 TCRs spanned the whole spike protein, with dominant responses in regions 160-218 and 743-854.

The junction shows trimming of 1 base on V and 2 bases on J, plus 5 bases between the germline ends. From cysteine to phenylalanine, the CDR3 is 13 amino acids long. Only the CDR3 DNA is retained, 39 bases long and in frame from the first base. The germline V gene supplies CDR1 SGHDT and CDR2 YYEEEE. The CDR3 regions of human TCRbeta chains were analyzed by immunosequencing. From the authors' description of their analysis: Repertoire TCRs were matched against a reference library of SARS-CoV-2-specific TCRs generated with the MIRA antigen-specificity platform. Breadth was defined as the fraction of unique TCRs that were SARS-CoV-2-associated. Depth was defined as the fraction of total T cells that were SARS-CoV-2-associated. Each spike-specific TCR was assigned to its reactive spike region and to a CD4 or CD8 class using the MIRA data. Log10-transformed breadth and depth values were compared by one-way ANOVA with Sidak's multiple comparisons tests. The source is immuneACCESS, and TCRdb retained only in-frame sequences with V and J called. Part of the clones is not carried over; for the studies checked, unresolved V genes explain less than half of this, and the remainder is unexplained. V and J calls and clone size come straight from that table; D and trimming were deduced from the DNA. The sample table holds around 74,000 clones, of which roughly 94% were seen once. The ten largest clones add up to 6% to 8.5% of the sample.

The sequence came from an adult in good health. The source was peripheral blood, collected on day 0 of MenACWY control vaccination. The chain links TRBV5-6 with TRBJ2-3; a confident D gene designation cannot be given. The CDR3: CASSLFHTDTQYF. The nucleotide sequence reads as follows: TGTGCCAGCAGCTTGTTCCACACAGATACGCAGTATTTT. When the CDR3 is completed using the reference TRBV5-6 and TRBJ2-3 genes on either side, the full variable domain is DAGVTQSPTHLIKTRGQQVTLRCSPKSGHDTVSWYQQALGQGPQFIFQYYEEEERQRGNFPDRFSGHQFPNYSSELNVNALLLGDSALYLCASSLFHTDTQYFGPGTRLTVL.